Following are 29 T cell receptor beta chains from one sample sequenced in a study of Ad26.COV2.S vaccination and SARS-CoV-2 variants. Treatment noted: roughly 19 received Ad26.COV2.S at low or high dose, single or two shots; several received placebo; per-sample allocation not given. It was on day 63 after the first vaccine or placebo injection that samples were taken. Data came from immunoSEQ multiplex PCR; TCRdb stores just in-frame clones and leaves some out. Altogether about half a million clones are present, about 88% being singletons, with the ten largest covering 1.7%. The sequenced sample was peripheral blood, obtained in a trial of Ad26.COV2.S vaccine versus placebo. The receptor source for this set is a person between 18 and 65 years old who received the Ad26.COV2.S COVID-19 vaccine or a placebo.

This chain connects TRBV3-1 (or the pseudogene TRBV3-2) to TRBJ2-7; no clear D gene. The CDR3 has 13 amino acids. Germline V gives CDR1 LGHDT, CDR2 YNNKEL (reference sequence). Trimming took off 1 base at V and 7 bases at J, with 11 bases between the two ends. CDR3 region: CASSQGAAAEQYF. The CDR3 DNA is TGTGCCAGCAGCCAAGGGGCGGCGGCTGAGCAGTACTTC.

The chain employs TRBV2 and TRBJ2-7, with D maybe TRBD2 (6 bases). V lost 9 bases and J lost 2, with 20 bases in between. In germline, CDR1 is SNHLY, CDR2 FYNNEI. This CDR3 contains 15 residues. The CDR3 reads CASQQEGSGTYEQYF. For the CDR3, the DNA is TGTGCCAGTCAGCAAGAGGGTAGCGGCACCTACGAGCAGTACTTC.

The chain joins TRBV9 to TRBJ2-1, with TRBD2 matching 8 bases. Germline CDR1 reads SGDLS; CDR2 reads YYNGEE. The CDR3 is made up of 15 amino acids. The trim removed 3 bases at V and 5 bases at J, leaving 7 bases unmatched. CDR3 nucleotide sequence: TGTGCCAGCAGCGGAGCGGGAGTCGGTGACAATGAGCAGTTCTTC. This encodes CASSGAGVGDNEQFF.

The CDR3 reads CASSPRTSGDYNEQFF. In DNA form, the CDR3 reads TGTGCCAGCAGCCCTCGGACTAGCGGGGACTACAATGAGCAGTTCTTC. The genes are TRBV7-2 and TRBJ2-1, with 12 nucleotides matching TRBD2. Germline values: CDR1 SGHTA, CDR2 FQGNSA. CDR3 size: 16 residues. The ends lost 5 bases at V and 3 bases at J; junction bases unmatched: 5.

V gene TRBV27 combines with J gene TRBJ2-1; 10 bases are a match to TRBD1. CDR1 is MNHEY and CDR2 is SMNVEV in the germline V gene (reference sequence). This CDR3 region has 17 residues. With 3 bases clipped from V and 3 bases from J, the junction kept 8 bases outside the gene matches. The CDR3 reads CASSFSATGGVYNEQFF. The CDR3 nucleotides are TGTGCCAGCAGTTTTTCTGCGACAGGGGGCGTCTACAATGAGCAGTTCTTC.

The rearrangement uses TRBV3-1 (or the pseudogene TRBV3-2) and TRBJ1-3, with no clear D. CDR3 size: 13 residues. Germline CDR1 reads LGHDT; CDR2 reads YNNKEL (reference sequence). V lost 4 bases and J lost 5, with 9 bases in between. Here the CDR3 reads CASSPTARNTIYF. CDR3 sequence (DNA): TGTGCCAGCAGCCCGACGGCTAGAAACACCATATATTTT.

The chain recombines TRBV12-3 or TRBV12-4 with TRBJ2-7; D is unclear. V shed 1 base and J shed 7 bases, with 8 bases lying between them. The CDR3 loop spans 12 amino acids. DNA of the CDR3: TGTGCCAGCAGTTTAGATTATCGGGAGCAGTACTTC. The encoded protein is CASSLDYREQYF.

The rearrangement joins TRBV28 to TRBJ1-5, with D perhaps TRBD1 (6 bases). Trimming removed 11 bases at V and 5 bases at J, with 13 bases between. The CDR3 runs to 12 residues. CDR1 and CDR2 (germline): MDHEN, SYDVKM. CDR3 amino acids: CAVGDTYQPQHF. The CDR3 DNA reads TGTGCCGTGGGGGACACTTATCAGCCCCAGCATTTT.

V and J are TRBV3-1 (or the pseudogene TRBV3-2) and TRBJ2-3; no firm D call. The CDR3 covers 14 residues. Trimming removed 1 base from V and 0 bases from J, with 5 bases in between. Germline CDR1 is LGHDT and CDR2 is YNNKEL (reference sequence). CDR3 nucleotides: TGTGCCAGCAGCCAAGGTTGGAGCACAGATACGCAGTATTTT. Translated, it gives CASSQGWSTDTQYF.

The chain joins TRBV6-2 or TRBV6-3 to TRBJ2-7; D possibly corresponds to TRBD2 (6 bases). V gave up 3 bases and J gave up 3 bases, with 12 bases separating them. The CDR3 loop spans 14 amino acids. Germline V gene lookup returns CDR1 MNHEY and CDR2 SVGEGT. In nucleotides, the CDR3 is TGTGCCAGCAGTTATGGAGGGCTGGGCTACGAGCAGTACTTC. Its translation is CASSYGGLGYEQYF.

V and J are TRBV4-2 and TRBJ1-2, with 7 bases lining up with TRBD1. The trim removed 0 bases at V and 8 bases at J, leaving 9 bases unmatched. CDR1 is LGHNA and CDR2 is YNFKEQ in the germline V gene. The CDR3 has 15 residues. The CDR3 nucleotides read TGTGCCAGCAGCCAAGAATTGACGGCAGGGGGAGGCTACACCTTC. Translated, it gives CASSQELTAGGGYTF.

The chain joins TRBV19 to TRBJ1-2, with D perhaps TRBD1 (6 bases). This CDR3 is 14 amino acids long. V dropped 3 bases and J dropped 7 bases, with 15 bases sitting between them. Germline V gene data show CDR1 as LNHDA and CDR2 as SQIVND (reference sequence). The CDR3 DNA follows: TGTGCCAGTAGTATTGGAGTCAGGGGTGGTGGCTACACCTTC. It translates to CASSIGVRGGGYTF.

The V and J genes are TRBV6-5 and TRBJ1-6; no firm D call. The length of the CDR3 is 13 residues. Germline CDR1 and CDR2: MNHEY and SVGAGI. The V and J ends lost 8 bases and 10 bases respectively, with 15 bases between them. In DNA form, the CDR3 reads TGTGCCAGCGTAGGGTCAGTCGGATCACCCCTCCACTTT. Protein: CASVGSVGSPLHF.

CDR3 nucleotide sequence: TGTGCCAGCAGCTTAGTTAGTGGAAACCAAGAGACCCAGTACTTC. It codes for CASSLVSGNQETQYF. The V gene is TRBV7-2, the J gene TRBJ2-5; D remains unclear. This CDR3 has 15 amino acids. V lost 1 base to trimming and J lost 0 bases, with 9 bases between them. Germline-derived CDR1 and CDR2 are SGHTA and FQGNSA.

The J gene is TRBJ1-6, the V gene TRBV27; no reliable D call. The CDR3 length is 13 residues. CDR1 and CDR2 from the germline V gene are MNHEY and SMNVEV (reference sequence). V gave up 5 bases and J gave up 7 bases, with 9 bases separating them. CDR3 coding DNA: TGTGCCAGCAGTACCCGCGGGAATTCACCCCTCCACTTT. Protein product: CASSTRGNSPLHF.

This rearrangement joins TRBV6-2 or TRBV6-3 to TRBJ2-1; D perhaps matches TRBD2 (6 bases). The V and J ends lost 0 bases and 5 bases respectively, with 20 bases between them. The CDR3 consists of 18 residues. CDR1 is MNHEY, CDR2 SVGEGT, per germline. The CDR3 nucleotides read TGTGCCAGCAGTTACTCCCATCCTCAGGGACTGGGAAACAATGAGCAGTTCTTC. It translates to CASSYSHPQGLGNNEQFF.

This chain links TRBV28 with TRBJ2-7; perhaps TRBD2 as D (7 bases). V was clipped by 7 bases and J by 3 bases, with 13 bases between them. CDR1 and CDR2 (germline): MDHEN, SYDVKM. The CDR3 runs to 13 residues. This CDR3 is CASIKGGDYEQYF. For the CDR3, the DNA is TGTGCCAGCATCAAAGGGGGGGACTACGAGCAGTACTTC.

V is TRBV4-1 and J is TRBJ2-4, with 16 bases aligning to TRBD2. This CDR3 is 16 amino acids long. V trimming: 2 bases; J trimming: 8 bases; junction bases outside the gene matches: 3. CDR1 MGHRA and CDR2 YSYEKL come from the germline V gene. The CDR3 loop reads CASSQPGTSGGDIQYF. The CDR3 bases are TGCGCCAGCAGCCAACCCGGGACTAGCGGGGGGGACATTCAGTACTTC.

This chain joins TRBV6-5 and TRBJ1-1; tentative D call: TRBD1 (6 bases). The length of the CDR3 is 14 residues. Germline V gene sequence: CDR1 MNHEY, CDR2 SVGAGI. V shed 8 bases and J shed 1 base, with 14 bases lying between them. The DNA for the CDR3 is TGTGCCAGCGATTCGGGACATCCGAACACTGAAGCTTTCTTT. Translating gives CASDSGHPNTEAFF.

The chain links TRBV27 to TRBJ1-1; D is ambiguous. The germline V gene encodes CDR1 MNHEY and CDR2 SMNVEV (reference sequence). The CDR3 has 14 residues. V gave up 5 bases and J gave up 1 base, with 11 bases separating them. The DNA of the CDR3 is TGTGCCAGCAGTATTCGTCCGGCGAACACTGAAGCTTTCTTT. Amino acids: CASSIRPANTEAFF.

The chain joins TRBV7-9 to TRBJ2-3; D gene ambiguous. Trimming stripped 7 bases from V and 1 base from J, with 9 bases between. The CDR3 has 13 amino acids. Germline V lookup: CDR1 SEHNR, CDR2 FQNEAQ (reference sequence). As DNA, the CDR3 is TGTGCCAGCAAACCTGTGGGCACAGATACGCAGTATTTT. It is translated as CASKPVGTDTQYF.

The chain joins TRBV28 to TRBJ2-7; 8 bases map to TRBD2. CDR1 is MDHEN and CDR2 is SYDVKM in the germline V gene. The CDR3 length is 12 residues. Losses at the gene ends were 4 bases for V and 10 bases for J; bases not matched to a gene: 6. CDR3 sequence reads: CASSSAGRAQYF. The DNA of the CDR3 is TGTGCCAGCAGTTCCGCCGGGAGGGCCCAGTACTTC.

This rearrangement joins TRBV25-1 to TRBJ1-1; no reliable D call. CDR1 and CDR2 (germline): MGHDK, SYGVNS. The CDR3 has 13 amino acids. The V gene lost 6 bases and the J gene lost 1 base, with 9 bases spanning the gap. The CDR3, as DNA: TGTGCCAGCAGGACCACAGAGAACACTGAAGCTTTCTTT. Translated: CASRTTENTEAFF. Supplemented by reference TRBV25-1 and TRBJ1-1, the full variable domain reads EADIYQTPRYLVIGTGKKITLECSQTMGHDKMYWYQQDPGMELHLIHYSYGVNSTEKGDLSSESTVSRIRTEHFPLTLESARPSHTSQYLCASRTTENTEAFFGQGTRLTVV.

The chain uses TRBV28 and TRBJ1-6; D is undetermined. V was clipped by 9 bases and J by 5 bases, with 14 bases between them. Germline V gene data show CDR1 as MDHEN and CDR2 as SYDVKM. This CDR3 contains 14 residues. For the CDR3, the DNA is TGTGCCAGTCGTGAACATTACAATAATTCACCCCTCCACTTT. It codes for CASREHYNNSPLHF. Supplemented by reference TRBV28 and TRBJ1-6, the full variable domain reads DVKVTQSSRYLVKRTGEKVFLECVQDMDHENMFWYRQDPGLGLRLIYFSYDVKMKEKGDIPEGYSVSREKKERFSLILESASTNQTSMYLCASREHYNNSPLHFGNGTRLTVT.

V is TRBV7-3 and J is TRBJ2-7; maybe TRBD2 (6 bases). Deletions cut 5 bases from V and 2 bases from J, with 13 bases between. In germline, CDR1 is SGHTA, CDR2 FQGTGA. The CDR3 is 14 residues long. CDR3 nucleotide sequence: TGTGCCAGCAGCCTCACTCCGGGGGCCTACGAGCAGTACTTC. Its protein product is CASSLTPGAYEQYF.

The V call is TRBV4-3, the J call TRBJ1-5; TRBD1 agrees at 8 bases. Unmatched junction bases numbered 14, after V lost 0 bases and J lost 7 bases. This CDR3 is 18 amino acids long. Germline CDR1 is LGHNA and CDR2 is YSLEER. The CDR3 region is CASSQDWGRTGGEQPQHF. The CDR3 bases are TGCGCCAGCAGCCAAGATTGGGGGCGAACAGGGGGAGAGCAGCCCCAGCATTTT.

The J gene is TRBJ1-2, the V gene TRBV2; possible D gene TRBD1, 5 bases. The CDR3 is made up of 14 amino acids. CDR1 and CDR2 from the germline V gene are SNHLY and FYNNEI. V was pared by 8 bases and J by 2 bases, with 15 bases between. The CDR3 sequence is CASRAESGNYGYTF. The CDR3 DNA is TGTGCCAGCCGGGCTGAGTCAGGGAACTATGGCTACACCTTC.

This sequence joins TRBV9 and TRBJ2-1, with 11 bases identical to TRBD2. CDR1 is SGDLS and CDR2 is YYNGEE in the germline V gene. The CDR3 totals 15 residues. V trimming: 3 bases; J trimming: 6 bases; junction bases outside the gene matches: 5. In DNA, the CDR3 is TGTGCCAGCAGCGCAAGTAGCGGGGGGGTCAATGAGCAGTTCTTC. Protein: CASSASSGGVNEQFF.

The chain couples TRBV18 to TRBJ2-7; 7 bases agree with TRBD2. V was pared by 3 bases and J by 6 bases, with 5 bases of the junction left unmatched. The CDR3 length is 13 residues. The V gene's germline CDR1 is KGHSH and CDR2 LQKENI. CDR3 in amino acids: CASSPGPGGEQYF. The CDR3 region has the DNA TGTGCCAGCTCACCGGGCCCGGGGGGCGAGCAGTACTTC.